Shown below are 24 T cell receptor beta chains from a single sample sequenced in a study of T cells in women clearing cervical HPV infection. Assay: immunoSEQ multiplex PCR; the TCRdb copy retains only in-frame clones and omits some. Seen in this sample are around 19,000 clones; the ten most common clones hold about 16%. Sequencing was done on a sample of blood buffy coat. Source of these receptors: a woman between 18 and 75 years old with a cervical HPV16 infection that either progressed to CIN3+ or cleared (not recorded which).

Regarding this clone: From the germline J gene comes the end of the CDR3, since the read stops 3 residues before it. The chain couples TRBV20-1 to TRBJ1-6; possible D gene TRBD1, 5 bases. The length of the CDR3 is 15 residues. Germline lookup yields CDR1 DFQATT and CDR2 SNEGSKA (reference sequence). V lost 3 bases and J 9 bases, leaving 18 bases between the germline ends. The CDR3 sequence is CSARKTEARASPLHF. Incomplete CDR3 DNA: TGCAGTGCTAGGAAGACAGAGGCCAGGGCTTCACCC.

This CDR3 is CAISELGQGNSPLFF. The sequenced CDR3 bases are TGTGCCATCAGTGAGTTAGGACAGGGGAATTCACCA. V is TRBV10-3 and J is TRBJ1-4; 9 nucleotides line up with TRBD1. Read data end 3 residues before the CDR3 end; the end is taken from the germline J gene. CDR1 is ENHRY, CDR2 SYGVKD, per germline. This CDR3 is 15 amino acids long.

As for this clone: From the germline J gene comes the end of the CDR3, since the read stops 3 residues before it. This rearrangement joins TRBV10-3 to TRBJ2-2; 13 bases are a match to TRBD2. The CDR3 length is 19 residues. The J segment lost 2 bases and the V segment lost 0 bases, leaving 6 bases of the junction unmatched. The germline CDR1 and CDR2 sequences are ENHRY and SYGVKD. The DNA read from the CDR3 is TGTGCCATCAGTGAGTCCTGGACTAGCGGGGGTCGAAACACCGGGGAG. Translated: CAISESWTSGGRNTGE. The whole CDR3 region reads CAISESWTSGGRNTGELFF.

With regard to this clone: The CDR3 extends 3 residues past the end of the read, so its final part is completed from the germline J gene. This rearrangement joins TRBV5-5 to TRBJ1-4; a possible D gene is TRBD1 (6 bases). Germline V gives CDR1 SGHKS, CDR2 YYEKEE (reference sequence). This CDR3 has 13 residues. Trimming cost V 4 bases and J 7 bases, with 11 bases left between them. The DNA read from the CDR3 is TGTGCCAGCAGCCAGGGACATACTGAAAAA. Its translation: CASSQGHTEK. The whole CDR3 protein reads CASSQGHTEKLFF.

Comments on this clone: The CDR3 end is not reached by the read, which stops 3 residues before it; the germline J gene fills it in. The chain couples TRBV2 to TRBJ2-2; no reliable D call. V was shortened by 4 bases and J by 4 bases, with 7 bases between the two germline ends. Germline lookup yields CDR1 SNHLY and CDR2 FYNNEI. The CDR3 totals 13 residues. The sequenced part of the CDR3 DNA is TGTGCCAGCAGTGGAAGAGGCACCGGGGAG. Translation: CASSGRGTGE. The complete CDR3 protein is CASSGRGTGELFF. The whole variable domain, filled in from reference TRBV2 and TRBJ2-2, reads EPEVTQTPSHQVTQMGQEVILRCVPISNHLYFYWYRQILGQKVEFLVSFYNNEISEKSEIFDDQFSVERPDGSNFTLKIRSTKLEDSAMYFCASSGRGTGELFFGEGSRLTVL.

As regards this clone: Coverage ceases 3 residues before the CDR3 finishes, and the germline J gene fills in the end. The chain employs TRBV20-1 and TRBJ2-7, with 9 bases fitting TRBD1. CDR1 and CDR2 from the germline V gene are DFQATT and SNEGSKA (reference sequence). This CDR3 region has 15 residues. After removal of 2 bases from V and 0 bases from J, the junction contained 5 bases not matched to a gene. CDR3 loop: CSARRGQGPSYEQYF. The sequenced CDR3 bases are TGCAGTGCTAGACGCGGACAGGGGCCCTCCTACGAG.

For this clone: The read ends 3 residues before the CDR3 terminus; that terminus is restored from the germline J gene. The J gene is TRBJ2-7, the V gene TRBV12-5; the match to TRBD1 covers 7 bases. V lost 8 bases to trimming and J lost 6 bases; unmatched junction nucleotides: 13. The germline gives CDR1 LGHNT, CDR2 FRNRAP. The CDR3 covers 14 residues. Partial CDR3 DNA: TGTGCTAGTAGGCCGGGACAGCTATTGGCCGAG. Residues: CASRPGQLLAE. The CDR3 in full is CASRPGQLLAEQYF.

Note on this clone: One end of the junction varies from germline; a read error may be responsible. The read is 3 residues too short to cover the CDR3 end, so that end is filled in from the germline J gene. The V call is TRBV7-7, the J call TRBJ2-3; tentatively, D is TRBD1 or TRBD2 (5 bases each). Germline CDR1 and CDR2: SSHAT and FNYEAQ (reference sequence). The CDR3 has 12 residues. CDR3 bases read: TGTGCTAGCAGCCTCATAGGGGAGACG. This translates into CASSLIGET. In full, the CDR3 reads CASSLIGETQYF. Drawing the rest from reference TRBV7-7 and TRBJ2-3, the complete variable domain is GAGVSQSPRYKVTKRGQDVTLRCDPISSHATLYWYQQALGQGPEFLTYFNYEAQPDKSGLPSDRFSAERPEGSISTLTIQRTEQRDSAMYRCASSLIGETQYFGPGTRLTVL.

Concerning this clone itself: From the germline J gene comes the end of the CDR3, since the read stops 3 residues before it. This chain joins TRBV19 and TRBJ2-1, with TRBD1 matching over 10 bases. Germline loops: CDR1 LNHDA, CDR2 SQIVND (reference sequence). This CDR3 region has 15 residues. V lost 7 bases and J lost 8; bases outside the gene matches: 11. The covered CDR3 bases are TGTGCCAGTACCGCGACAGGGGGCCTAAACCATGAG. Its translation: CASTATGGLNHE. The full CDR3 sequence reads CASTATGGLNHEQFF.

As to this clone: With the read ending 3 residues before the CDR3 end, the germline J gene is used to fill in that end. The V and J genes are TRBV2 and TRBJ1-2; D possibly corresponds to TRBD1 (6 bases). The CDR3 is 14 residues long. Germline CDR1 reads SNHLY; CDR2 reads FYNNEI. Trimming stripped 7 bases from V and 2 bases from J, with 14 bases between. The sequenced part of the CDR3 DNA is TGTGCCAGCACCGGGTGGGGGCAGAACTATGGC. Translation gives CASTGWGQNYG. The whole CDR3 reads CASTGWGQNYGYTF.

Concerning this clone itself: With the read ending 3 residues before the CDR3 end, the germline J gene is used to fill in that end. The rearrangement links TRBV11-2 to TRBJ2-3; 10 positions match TRBD2. CDR3 size: 15 residues. Looked up from germline, CDR1 is SGHAT and CDR2 is FQNNGV. The CDR3 sequence: CASSAVGLAKETQYF. Partial CDR3 DNA: TGTGCCAGCAGCGCCGTGGGACTAGCGAAAGAGACG.

Regarding this clone: The read ends 3 residues shy of where the CDR3 ends; the end is completed using the germline J gene. This sequence joins TRBV2 and TRBJ2-2; 9 nucleotides line up with TRBD1. With V trimmed by 6 bases and J by 1 base, 3 bases remained unmatched. The CDR3 has 15 residues. Germline V lookup: CDR1 SNHLY, CDR2 FYNNEI. The part of the CDR3 DNA that was read is TGTGCCAGCAGGCTGGGACAGGGGAACACCGGGGAG. Protein: CASRLGQGNTGE. The full CDR3 protein reads CASRLGQGNTGELFF.

The CDR3 sequence: CASSLAGGAVETQYF. CDR3 DNA (partial): TGCGCCAGCAGCTTGGCCGGGGGGGCCGTCGAGACC. This chain uses TRBV5-1 with TRBJ2-5; 8 bases agree with TRBD2. Read sequence stops 3 residues before the CDR3 end, and the germline J gene provides the missing end. Germline assignment: CDR1 SGHRS and CDR2 YFSETQ. The CDR3 is 15 residues long. The ends lost 0 bases at V and 5 bases at J; junction bases unmatched: 6. The full variable domain, in which reference TRBV5-1 and TRBJ2-5 provide the parts outside the CDR3, is KAGVTQTPRYLIKTRGQQVTLSCSPISGHRSVSWYQQTPGQGLQFLFEYFSETQRNKGNFPGRFSGRQFSNSRSEMNVSTLELGDSALYLCASSLAGGAVETQYFGPGTRLLVL.

In regard to this clone: The read terminates 3 residues ahead of where the CDR3 ends, so the germline J gene completes it. The V and J genes are TRBV7-7 and TRBJ2-2; D possibly corresponds to TRBD1 (5 bases). Germline V CDR1 and CDR2: SSHAT, FNYEAQ (reference sequence). CDR3 length: 13 residues. Here the CDR3 reads CASSRQFNEKLFF. The part of the CDR3 DNA that was read is TGTGCCAGCAGTAGACAGTTTAATGAAAAG.

With respect to this clone: The read terminates 3 residues before the CDR3 end, so the remaining end is supplied by the germline J gene. The rearrangement uses TRBV5-1 and TRBJ1-1; weak D call: TRBD1 (6 bases). The length of the CDR3 is 16 residues. Trimming took off 2 bases at V and 3 bases at J, with 17 bases between the two ends. CDR1 is SGHRS, CDR2 YFSETQ, per germline. CDR3 bases read: TGCGCCAGCAGCTTATACAGGGAGAACCCTGACACTGAA. This translates into CASSLYRENPDTE. The full CDR3 is CASSLYRENPDTEAFF.

About this clone itself: The CDR3 is cut off 3 residues early in the read; its end comes from the germline J gene. V gene TRBV6-2 or TRBV6-3 combines with J gene TRBJ2-1, with 7 bases aligning to TRBD1. This CDR3 spans 17 amino acids. V lost 7 bases, J lost 2 bases, and 14 bases stayed unmatched. Germline loops: CDR1 MNHEY, CDR2 SVGEGT. The CDR3: CASTLLGGPFPYNEQFF. The sequenced part of the CDR3 DNA is TGTGCCAGCACCCTCTTAGGGGGCCCCTTTCCCTACAATGAG.

Of note for this clone: The missing CDR3 end, 3 residues past where the read stops, is filled in from the germline J gene. This chain connects TRBV5-1 to TRBJ2-2, with 7 bases matching TRBD1. Germline-derived CDR1 and CDR2 are SGHRS and YFSETQ. The CDR3 is made up of 14 amino acids. CDR3 bases read: TGCGCCAGCAGCTTGGGACAGGGCAGTGAAAAG. Protein sequence: CASSLGQGSEK. The complete CDR3 sequence is CASSLGQGSEKLFF.

With regard to this clone: The sequenced fragment ends 3 residues before the CDR3 boundary, so the rest is inferred from the germline J gene. The J gene is TRBJ2-2, the V gene TRBV2, with D unclear. Germline V gene sequence: CDR1 SNHLY, CDR2 FYNNEI. The CDR3 is 15 residues long. The covered CDR3 bases are TGTGCCAGCAGTATCCCAGACTCAACTAATGAAAAG. Residues: CASSIPDSTNEK. From start to end, the CDR3 is CASSIPDSTNEKLFF. The full variable domain, in which reference TRBV2 and TRBJ2-2 provide the parts outside the CDR3, is EPEVTQTPSHQVTQMGQEVILRCVPISNHLYFYWYRQILGQKVEFLVSFYNNEISEKSEIFDDQFSVERPDGSNFTLKIRSTKLEDSAMYFCASSIPDSTNEKLFFGEGSRLTVL.

Comments on this clone: The CDR3 is cut off 3 residues early in the read; its end comes from the germline J gene. V usage is TRBV7-3 and J usage is TRBJ2-5; TRBD1 matches at 7 bases. The CDR3 runs 13 residues. J lost 7 bases, V lost 4 bases, and 6 bases had no gene match. CDR1 SGHTA and CDR2 FQGTGA come from the germline V gene. The sequenced part of the CDR3 DNA is TGTGCCAGCAGCTCCAGGGGGTTGGGGACC. Translating gives CASSSRGLGT. The CDR3 reads in full as CASSSRGLGTQYF.

As to this clone: The CDR3 extends 3 residues past the end of the read, so its final part is completed from the germline J gene. The chain is built from TRBV20-1 and TRBJ1-1; TRBD1 aligns across 7 bases. The V gene end was trimmed by 0 bases and the J gene end by 1 base; junction bases not matched to a gene: 8. This CDR3 is built from 16 residues. Germline V gives CDR1 DFQATT, CDR2 SNEGSKA (reference sequence). Partial CDR3 DNA: TGCAGTGCTAGAGATCGCACAGGGGCATGGAACACTGAA. Its translation: CSARDRTGAWNTE. The entire CDR3 is CSARDRTGAWNTEAFF.

About this clone: The read finishes 3 residues shy of the CDR3 end, and the germline J gene is used to complete it. The chain has TRBV30 and TRBJ2-5; 10 nucleotides align to TRBD2. CDR3 length: 12 residues. V gave up 7 bases and J gave up 7 bases; unmatched junction bases: 6. From germline, CDR1 is GTSNPN and CDR2 SVGIG (reference sequence). Partial CDR3 DNA: TGTGCCTCACCTAGCGGGGGAGGGACC. As protein: CASPSGGGT. The full CDR3 protein is CASPSGGGTQYF.

In the case of this clone: The read gets to within 3 residues of the CDR3 end, and the germline J gene fills in the rest. The chain couples TRBV19 to TRBJ2-3; 8 bases line up with TRBD1. CDR1 and CDR2 (germline): LNHDA, SQIVND (reference sequence). Unmatched junction bases numbered 7, after V lost 8 bases and J lost 6 bases. The CDR3 runs to 13 residues. The CDR3 region is CASSDRGRDTQYF. The covered CDR3 bases are TGTGCCAGTTCCGACAGGGGACGGGATACG.

Details on this clone: The observed sequence ends 3 residues before the CDR3 terminus, with the missing tail filled in from the germline J gene. This chain joins TRBV13 and TRBJ1-2; D perhaps matches TRBD1 (6 bases). Germline V lookup: CDR1 PRHDT, CDR2 FYEKMQ (reference sequence). The CDR3 has 14 amino acids. The CDR3 reads CASSSQGAYNDYTF. CDR3 bases read: TGTGCCAGCAGCTCACAGGGAGCCTACAATGAC.

In regard to this clone: The missing CDR3 end, 3 residues past where the read stops, is filled in from the germline J gene. The chain recombines TRBV18 with TRBJ1-2; D is undetermined. The germline V gene encodes CDR1 KGHSH and CDR2 LQKENI. V shed 2 bases and J shed 2 bases, with 12 bases lying between them. CDR3 length: 15 residues. The CDR3 DNA, read in part, is TGTGCCAGCTCACCAGAACCGGCCGGGAACTATGGC. This translates into CASSPEPAGNYG. The full-length CDR3 reads as CASSPEPAGNYGYTF.